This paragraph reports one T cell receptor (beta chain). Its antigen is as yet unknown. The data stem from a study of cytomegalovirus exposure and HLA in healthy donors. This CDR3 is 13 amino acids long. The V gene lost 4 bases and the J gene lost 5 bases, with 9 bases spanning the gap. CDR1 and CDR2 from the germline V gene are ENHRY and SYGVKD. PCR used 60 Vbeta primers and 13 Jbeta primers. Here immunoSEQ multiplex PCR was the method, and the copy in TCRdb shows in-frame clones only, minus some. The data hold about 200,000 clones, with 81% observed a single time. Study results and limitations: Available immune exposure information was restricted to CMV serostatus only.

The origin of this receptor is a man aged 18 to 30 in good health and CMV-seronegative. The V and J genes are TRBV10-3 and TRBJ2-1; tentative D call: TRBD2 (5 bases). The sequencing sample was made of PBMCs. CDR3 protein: CAISVDLNNEQFF. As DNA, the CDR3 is TGTGCCATCAGTGTGGACTTAAACAATGAGCAGTTCTTC.